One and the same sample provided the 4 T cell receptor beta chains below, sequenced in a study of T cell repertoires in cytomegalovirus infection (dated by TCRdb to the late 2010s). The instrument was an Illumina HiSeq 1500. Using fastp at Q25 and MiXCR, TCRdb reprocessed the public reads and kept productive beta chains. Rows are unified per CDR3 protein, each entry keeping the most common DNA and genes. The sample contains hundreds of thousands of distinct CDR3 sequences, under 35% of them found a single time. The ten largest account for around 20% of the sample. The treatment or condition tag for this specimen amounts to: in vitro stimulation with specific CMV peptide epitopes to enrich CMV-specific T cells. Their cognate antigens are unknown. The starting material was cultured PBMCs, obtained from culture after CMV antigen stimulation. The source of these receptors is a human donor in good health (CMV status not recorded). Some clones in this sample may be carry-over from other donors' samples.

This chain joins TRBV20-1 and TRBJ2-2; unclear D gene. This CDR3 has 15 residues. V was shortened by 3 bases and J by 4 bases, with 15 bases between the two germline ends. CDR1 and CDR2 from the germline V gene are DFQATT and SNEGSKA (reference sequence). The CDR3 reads CSARGSPLSTGELFF. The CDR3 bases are TGCAGTGCTAGGGGTAGCCCTTTGTCCACCGGGGAGCTGTTTTTT.

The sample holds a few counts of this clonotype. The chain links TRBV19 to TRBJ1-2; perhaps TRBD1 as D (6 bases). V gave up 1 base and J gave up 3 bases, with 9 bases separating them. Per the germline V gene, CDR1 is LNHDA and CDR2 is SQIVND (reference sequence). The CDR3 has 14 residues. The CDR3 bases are TGTGCCAGTAGTATAGCAGGGGTTGACTATGGCTACACCTTC. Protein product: CASSIAGVDYGYTF. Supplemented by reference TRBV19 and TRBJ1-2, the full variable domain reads DGGITQSPKYLFRKEGQNVTLSCEQNLNHDAMYWYRQDPGQGLRLIYYSQIVNDFQKGDIAEGYSVSREKKESFPLTVTSAQKNPTAFYLCASSIAGVDYGYTFGSGTRLTVV.

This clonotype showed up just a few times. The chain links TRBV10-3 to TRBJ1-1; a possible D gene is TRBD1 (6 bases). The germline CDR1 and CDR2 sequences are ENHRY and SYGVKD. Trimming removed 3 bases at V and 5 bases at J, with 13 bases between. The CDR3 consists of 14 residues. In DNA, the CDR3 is TGTGCCATCAGTGAATATGGGGGGCAGACTGAAGCTTTCTTT. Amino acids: CAISEYGGQTEAFF.

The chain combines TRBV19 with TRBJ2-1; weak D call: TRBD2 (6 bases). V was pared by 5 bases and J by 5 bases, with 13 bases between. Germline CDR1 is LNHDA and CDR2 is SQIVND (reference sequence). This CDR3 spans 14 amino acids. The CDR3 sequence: CASSGVAANNEQFF. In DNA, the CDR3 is TGTGCCAGTAGTGGGGTAGCGGCTAACAATGAGCAGTTCTTC.